The 11 T cell receptor beta chains in this list originate from one sample, sequenced in a study of cytomegalovirus exposure and HLA in healthy donors. 13 Jbeta primers and 60 Vbeta primers were used for the PCR. Repertoires were generated with immunoSEQ multiplex PCR, while TCRdb's copy carries only in-frame clones and drops some. The repertoire holds under 150,000 clones, with 82% as singletons. The sample consisted of PBMCs. Source of these receptors: a male donor in good health and CMV-seronegative.

This clone appeared a few times. V and J are TRBV5-1 and TRBJ2-4; 7 bases are a match to TRBD1. From germline, CDR1 is SGHRS and CDR2 YFSETQ. CDR3 length: 15 residues. The ends lost 0 bases at V and 9 bases at J; junction bases unmatched: 9. For the CDR3, the DNA is TGCGCCAGCAGCTTGGAAGGGGGCGACATTGTCATTCAGTACTTC. It translates to CASSLEGGDIVIQYF.

This chain joins TRBV2 and TRBJ2-7, with TRBD2 identical over 7 bases. The J segment lost 0 bases and the V segment lost 6 bases, leaving 5 bases of the junction unmatched. The CDR3 sequence is 14 residues long. Germline V gives CDR1 SNHLY, CDR2 FYNNEI. In DNA form, the CDR3 reads TGTGCCAGCAGCTACGGGACTAACTCCTACGAGCAGTACTTC. It translates to CASSYGTNSYEQYF.

The J gene is TRBJ2-5, the V gene TRBV28; a weak D match, TRBD2 (6 bases). CDR3 size: 16 residues. Trimming cost V 6 bases and J 4 bases, with 21 bases left between them. Germline CDR1 reads MDHEN; CDR2 reads SYDVKM. The CDR3 protein is CASSRSGLRRGETQYF. CDR3 sequence (DNA): TGTGCCAGCAGCCGATCCGGGCTTAGGAGGGGAGAGACCCAGTACTTC.

The rearrangement uses TRBV15 and TRBJ2-7; TRBD2 aligns across 8 bases. This CDR3 is built from 15 residues. Germline V lookup: CDR1 LNHNV, CDR2 YYDKDF (reference sequence). Germline trimming cut 4 bases from V and 2 bases from J; bases unmatched to any gene: 7. CDR3 DNA sequence: TGTGCCACCAGCACCCCACTAGCGGCCACCTACGAGCAGTACTTC. This gives the protein CATSTPLAATYEQYF.

The rearrangement joins TRBV6-5 to TRBJ2-5; D is possibly TRBD2 (5 bases). There are 13 residues in the CDR3. V lost 0 bases and J lost 8, with 10 bases in between. In germline, CDR1 is MNHEY, CDR2 SVGAGI. The chain's CDR3 is CASSYSDGVTQYF. As DNA, the CDR3 is TGTGCCAGCAGTTACTCGGACGGGGTTACCCAGTACTTC.

The J gene is TRBJ2-7, the V gene TRBV7-2, with unresolved D. V lost 1 base and J 4 bases, leaving 11 bases between the germline ends. The germline V gene has CDR1 SGHTA and CDR2 FQGNSA. This CDR3 has 14 residues. The CDR3 protein is CASSLVPGSYEQYF. In DNA form, the CDR3 reads TGTGCCAGCAGCTTAGTTCCGGGTTCTTACGAGCAGTACTTC.

This chain joins TRBV27 and TRBJ2-3; 12 positions agree with TRBD2. Germline V gives CDR1 MNHEY, CDR2 SMNVEV (reference sequence). The CDR3 extends over 17 amino acids. The ends lost 5 bases at V and 4 bases at J; junction bases unmatched: 10. The CDR3 region is CASSGTSGWTPADTQYF. The CDR3 DNA sequence: TGTGCCAGCAGTGGGACTAGCGGGTGGACACCGGCAGATACGCAGTATTTT.

The CDR3 loop reads CASYRGSGDTEAFF. The CDR3 bases are TGCGCCAGCTATAGAGGGTCGGGTGACACTGAAGCTTTCTTT. V and J are TRBV5-1 and TRBJ1-1; D gene ambiguous. Germline V CDR1 and CDR2: SGHRS, YFSETQ. The CDR3 is 14 amino acids. Between the trimmed V and J ends, which lost 7 bases and 3 bases, there was a span of 16 bases.

The chain is built from TRBV15 and TRBJ1-5; D is possibly TRBD1 (5 bases). The CDR3 sequence is 17 residues long. With 0 bases removed from V and 0 bases from J, the gap between germline ends came to 12 bases. CDR1 is LNHNV and CDR2 is YYDKDF in the germline V gene (reference sequence). The CDR3 here is CATSRDLQGNSNQPQHF. As DNA, the CDR3 is TGTGCCACCAGCAGAGATCTTCAGGGTAATAGCAATCAGCCCCAGCATTTT.

The V and J genes are TRBV5-1 and TRBJ2-7; 9 nucleotides match TRBD1. CDR1 and CDR2 (germline): SGHRS, YFSETQ. The CDR3 runs to 14 residues. J lost 3 bases, V lost 6 bases, and 7 bases had no gene match. The DNA for the CDR3 is TGCGCCAGCAACCCCGGGACAGGGATCTACGAGCAGTACTTC. Protein sequence: CASNPGTGIYEQYF.

This chain links TRBV7-9 with TRBJ1-1; D is undetermined. Germline V gene data show CDR1 as SEHNR and CDR2 as FQNEAQ (reference sequence). There are 17 residues in the CDR3. The V gene lost 3 bases and the J gene lost 1 base, with 18 bases spanning the gap. The CDR3 sequence: CASSFGRRAMGNTEAFF. The CDR3 DNA sequence: TGTGCCAGCAGCTTCGGCAGGAGGGCCATGGGGAACACTGAAGCTTTCTTT.